The source of this TCR beta chain is a study of T cell repertoires in ileal Crohn's disease. This clone was recorded once. Its antigen is as yet unknown. The CDR3 has 15 amino acids. Germline CDR1 is SGHVS and CDR2 is FNYEAQ. V was pared by 4 bases and J by 1 base, with 4 bases of the junction left unmatched. The study's findings and limits: Every patient over 26.8% clonality showed endoscopic recurrence.

Some clones are missing from TCRdb's copy, which holds only in-frame ones; the method was immunoSEQ multiplex PCR. The data show a few hundred clones, over 70% seen once. Eligibility required adulthood, ileal or ileocolonic Crohn's disease and indicated ileocolonic resection. Input material: ileal tissue. The chain is built from TRBV7-6 and TRBJ1-2; 9 bases are a match to TRBD1. The clonotype comes from an adult with Crohn's disease. CDR3 sequence (DNA): TGTGCCAGCAGCTCCCCGGGACAGGGTAACTATGGCTACACCTTC. It codes for CASSSPGQGNYGYTF.